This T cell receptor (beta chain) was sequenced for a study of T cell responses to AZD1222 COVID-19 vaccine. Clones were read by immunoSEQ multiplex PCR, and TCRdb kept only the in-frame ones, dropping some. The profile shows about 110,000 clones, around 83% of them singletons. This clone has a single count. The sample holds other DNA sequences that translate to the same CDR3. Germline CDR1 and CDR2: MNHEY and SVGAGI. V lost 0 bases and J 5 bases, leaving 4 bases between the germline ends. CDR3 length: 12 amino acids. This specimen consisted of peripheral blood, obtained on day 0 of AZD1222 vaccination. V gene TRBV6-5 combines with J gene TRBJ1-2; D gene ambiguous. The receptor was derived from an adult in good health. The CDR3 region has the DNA TGTGCCAGCAGTTACTCAGGTTATGGCTACACCTTC. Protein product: CASSYSGYGYTF.